The rows below give T cell receptor beta chains drawn from one sample of a study of T-cell reconstitution after alpha-beta-depleted transplantation in children. Using its own MiXCR run on the PCR reads, TCRdb lists one record per CDR3 protein. Here the sample spans roughly 500,000 distinct CDR3 sequences, about 30% being singletons. This sample comprised PBMCs from the stem cell graft donor, obtained from the stem cell graft. The receptors were sampled from a human donor who donated a stem cell graft to a child with aplastic anemia. CDR3s include the opening cysteine and the closing phenylalanine or tryptophan. Fields, in order: CDR3 length, J gene, V gene, D gene, clone size, CDR3 DNA, CDR3 protein. The D gene is left open where the match is weak. Some rows have no size entry. The others give once, few or many, or a class for an expanded clone.

12	TRBJ2-3	TRBV12-3/TRBV12-4	TRBD2	few	TGTGCCAGCGGGAGGGCCGGAGATACGCAGTATTTT	CASGRAGDTQYF
16	TRBJ2-3	TRBV30	TRBD2	NA	TGTGCCTGGAGTTTTGGGACTAGCGGAGATACAGATACGCAGTATTTT	CAWSFGTSGDTDTQYF
15	TRBJ2-7	TRBV9	TRBD2	NA	TGTGCCAGCAGCGTAGCTAGCGGGAGACAGTACGAGCAGTACTTC	CASSVASGRQYEQYF
14	TRBJ2-1	TRBV6-4	TRBD2	few	TGTGCCAGCAAGGCTAGCGGGAGTGGTAGTGAGCAGTTCTTC	CASKASGSGSEQFF
15	TRBJ1-6	TRBV7-2	NA	few	TGTGCCAGCACGGCAGACCATAATTCTAATTCACCCCTCCACTTT	CASTADHNSNSPLHF
17	TRBJ2-2	TRBV4-3	TRBD1	few	TGCGCCAGCAGCCAAGGACAGGGGGCGGCTGACACCGGGGAGCTGTTTTTT	CASSQGQGAADTGELFF
13	TRBJ1-6	TRBV6-1	TRBD1	NA	TGTGCCAGCTCAGGGGGTAGGAATTCACCCCTCCACTTT	CASSGGRNSPLHF
15	TRBJ2-1	TRBV5-1	TRBD2	few	TGCGCCAGCAGCTTGGCCCTAGCGGACTACAATGAGCAGTTCTTC	CASSLALADYNEQFF
16	TRBJ2-3	TRBV20-1	NA	NA	TGCAGTGCTATGCAACTAGCAGAAAAAATCACAGATACGCAGTATTTT	CSAMQLAEKITDTQYF
12	TRBJ2-7	TRBV20-1	TRBD2	few	TGCAGTGCCGAAGGACTAGCCTACGAGCAGTACTTC	CSAEGLAYEQYF
16	TRBJ2-4	TRBV7-2	NA	NA	TGTGCCAGCAATCGACAACCGGGGTTTGGGGGGAACATTCAGTACTTC	CASNRQPGFGGNIQYF
15	TRBJ2-1	TRBV6-1	NA	NA	TGTGCCAGCAACAGTGGACAAAACTCCTACAATGAGCAGTTCTTC	CASNSGQNSYNEQFF
18	TRBJ1-2	TRBV25-1	TRBD1	few	TGTGCCAGCTCCTCCCCGGGGACAGGTCTCCATCATGGCTATGGCTACACCTTC	CASSSPGTGLHHGYGYTF
14	TRBJ2-1	TRBV29-1	TRBD2	NA	TGCAGCGTTGGGACTAGCGGGAGCGGGAATGAGCAGTTCTTC	CSVGTSGSGNEQFF
16	TRBJ1-5	TRBV12-3/TRBV12-4	TRBD1	NA	TGTGCCAGCAGTTCCCAGGGGGTTTATAGCAATCAGCCCCAGCATTTT	CASSSQGVYSNQPQHF
15	TRBJ1-2	TRBV7-2	NA	NA	TGTGCCAGCAGCGGCGTCAAAGGGGCATTAGGTGGCTACACCTTC	CASSGVKGALGGYTF
13	TRBJ1-1	TRBV7-2	NA	once	TGTGCCAGCAGGCAGGACAGGAACACTGAAGCTTTCTTT	CASRQDRNTEAFF
15	TRBJ2-5	TRBV11-3	TRBD2	NA	TGTGCCAGCAGCTTAGACGGGAGGGCCGGTGAGACCCAGTACTTC	CASSLDGRAGETQYF
15	TRBJ1-5	TRBV19	NA	NA	TGTGCCAGTAGCAGAGTGGTACAGAACATACAGCCCCAGCATTTT	CASSRVVQNIQPQHF
14	TRBJ1-3	TRBV7-2	TRBD1	NA	TGTGCCAGCAGGCCAGGGGGCGGTCTAAACACCATATATTTT	CASRPGGGLNTIYF
16	TRBJ2-3	TRBV27	NA	NA	TGTGCCAGCAGGAACTTACAGCCCCTTTTTCCAGATACGCAGTATTTT	CASRNLQPLFPDTQYF
14	TRBJ1-3	TRBV12-3/TRBV12-4	NA	few	TGTGCCAGCAGTTTGACATCGTCTGGAAACACCATATATTTT	CASSLTSSGNTIYF
15	TRBJ2-2	TRBV5-1	TRBD1	NA	TGCGCCAGCAGCGAGGGACAGGGGTACACCGGGGAGCTGTTTTTT	CASSEGQGYTGELFF
14	TRBJ1-1	TRBV9	NA	few	TGTGCCAGCAGCGTAGTTCCAGCGAACACTGAAGCTTTCTTT	CASSVVPANTEAFF
16	TRBJ2-3	TRBV6-5	NA	once	TGTGCCAGCAGTTACTCGGGAGGGGGGGCGACAGATACGCAGTATTTT	CASSYSGGGATDTQYF
14	TRBJ2-5	TRBV20-1	NA	NA	TGCAGTGCTAGTACGGGAGTCGTATCAGAGACCCAGTACTTC	CSASTGVVSETQYF
12	TRBJ2-7	TRBV28	NA	NA	TGTGCCAGCACCATCAGGGGAGCCGAGCAGTACTTC	CASTIRGAEQYF
20	TRBJ2-3	TRBV14	NA	NA	TGTGCCAGCAGCCCACTCCGGACGGAGCTTCTCCTCTATAGCACAGATACGCAGTATTTT	CASSPLRTELLLYSTDTQYF